A selection of T cell receptor beta chains follows, all from one sample in a study of cytomegalovirus exposure and HLA in healthy donors. Sequenced by immunoSEQ multiplex PCR; TCRdb stores in-frame clones only, minus some. The repertoire holds some 190,000 clones, with 87% as singletons. Sequenced: PBMCs. Receptors were obtained from a boy between 2 and 15 years old in good health and CMV-seronegative. CDR3s include the opening cysteine and the closing phenylalanine or tryptophan. D genes are given only for firm matches. Some rows mark clone size as missing; the rest say once, few, many or name a class of expanded clone.

d_gene: -
v_gene: TRBV7-9
abundance: -
j_gene: TRBJ2-1
CDR3aa: CASRAPPPNNEQFF
CDR3nt: TGTGCCAGCAGGGCCCCTCCTCCAAACAATGAGCAGTTCTTC

d_gene: TRBD2
v_gene: TRBV4-1
abundance: -
j_gene: TRBJ2-1
CDR3aa: CASSPGLALYNEQFF
CDR3nt: TGCGCCAGCAGCCCGGGACTAGCGTTATACAATGAGCAGTTCTTC

d_gene: TRBD2
v_gene: TRBV29-1
abundance: -
j_gene: TRBJ2-1
CDR3aa: CSAAPGLAGYNEQFF
CDR3nt: TGCAGCGCCGCCCCGGGACTAGCGGGATACAATGAGCAGTTCTTC

d_gene: TRBD2
v_gene: TRBV9
abundance: -
j_gene: TRBJ2-7
CDR3aa: CASSAGLAGVGEQYF
CDR3nt: TGTGCCAGCAGCGCGGGACTAGCGGGAGTGGGTGAGCAGTACTTC

d_gene: -
v_gene: TRBV7-6
abundance: -
j_gene: TRBJ1-2
CDR3aa: CASSLYGGDGYTF
CDR3nt: TGTGCCAGCAGCTTATACGGGGGGGATGGCTACACCTTC

d_gene: TRBD2
v_gene: TRBV9
abundance: -
j_gene: TRBJ2-7
CDR3aa: CASSGRDPGGQYF
CDR3nt: TGTGCCAGCAGCGGCCGGGACCCGGGAGGGCAGTACTTC

d_gene: -
v_gene: TRBV6-5
abundance: -
j_gene: TRBJ2-5
CDR3aa: CASSGPDSSYF
CDR3nt: TGTGCCAGCAGTGGACCGGACTCTTCGTACTTC

d_gene: -
v_gene: TRBV5-4
abundance: -
j_gene: TRBJ2-5
CDR3aa: CASSLTRQETQYF
CDR3nt: TGTGCCAGCAGCTTGACCAGACAGGAGACCCAGTACTTC

d_gene: -
v_gene: TRBV7-2
abundance: -
j_gene: TRBJ1-5
CDR3aa: CASSFEGQPQHF
CDR3nt: TGTGCCAGCAGCTTTGAGGGTCAGCCCCAGCATTTT

d_gene: -
v_gene: TRBV29-1
abundance: -
j_gene: TRBJ1-1
CDR3aa: CSVRVQSGDGAFF
CDR3nt: TGCAGCGTCAGGGTACAATCCGGAGATGGAGCTTTCTTT

d_gene: -
v_gene: TRBV19
abundance: -
j_gene: TRBJ1-5
CDR3aa: CASSSTSGQPQHF
CDR3nt: TGTGCCAGTAGTAGTACAAGCGGTCAGCCCCAGCATTTT

d_gene: -
v_gene: TRBV29-1
abundance: once
j_gene: TRBJ1-2
CDR3aa: CSVEDGESYGYTF
CDR3nt: TGCAGCGTTGAAGATGGGGAGAGCTATGGCTACACCTTC

d_gene: TRBD1
v_gene: TRBV7-2
abundance: -
j_gene: TRBJ2-7
CDR3aa: CASTRQGAYEQYF
CDR3nt: TGTGCCAGCACCCGACAGGGAGCCTACGAGCAGTACTTC

d_gene: TRBD1
v_gene: TRBV5-1
abundance: few
j_gene: TRBJ2-1
CDR3aa: CASSLAGTGEFF
CDR3nt: TGCGCCAGCAGCTTGGCCGGGACAGGGGAGTTCTTC